The T cell receptor (beta chain) under discussion was sequenced for a study of human T cells and chemical hapten exposure. General study points: Alopecia affected the donors, so their immune response may differ from healthy people's. Versus controls, significantly more large CDR3 similarity clusters arose from expanded TCRs.

This clonotype appeared many times. Antigen unknown. V lost 4 bases, J lost 5 bases, and 16 bases lay in between. This CDR3 has 14 amino acids. Germline assignment: CDR1 SGDLS and CDR2 YYNGEE. Time point denoted: patch test 1, 2 weeks after DPC sensitization. Treatment meaning: therapeutic diphenylcyclopropenone sensitization with weekly scalp DPC. The library gave individual cDNA molecules unique molecular identifiers. One entry per CDR3 protein results from TCRdb running MiXCR on the RACE reads. The table records about 57,000 distinct CDR3 sequences, approximately 8.6% of them present only once. The receptor was derived from a woman aged 40 to 50 with alopecia areata. Some clones in this sample may be carry-over from other donors' samples. The sequencing here drew on whole blood, taken in connection with sensitization to the hapten diphenylcyclopropenone (DPC). The chain couples TRBV9 to TRBJ2-7; D assignment may be TRBD1 or TRBD2 (5 bases each). CDR3 loop: CASSRGDDRNEQYF. The CDR3 nucleotides are TGTGCCAGCAGCAGAGGGGACGATCGGAACGAGCAGTACTTC.